This T cell receptor (beta chain) came from a study of technical replicates of blood from a few donors. The method was immunoSEQ multiplex PCR; TCRdb's version includes in-frame clones alone and lacks a portion of them. The table shows approximately 80,000 clones, with 90% to 95% occurring only once. Germline V gene sequence: CDR1 SEHNR, CDR2 FQNEAQ (reference sequence). This CDR3 contains 14 residues. V gave up 5 bases and J gave up 3 bases, with 13 bases separating them. The origin of this receptor is a human donor in good health. This sequence joins TRBV7-9 and TRBJ1-1, with D maybe TRBD1 (5 bases). Sample: T cells isolated from PBMCs. CDR3 region: CASSPQGGHTEAFF. CDR3 bases: TGTGCCAGCAGCCCCCAGGGAGGGCACACTGAAGCTTTCTTT.